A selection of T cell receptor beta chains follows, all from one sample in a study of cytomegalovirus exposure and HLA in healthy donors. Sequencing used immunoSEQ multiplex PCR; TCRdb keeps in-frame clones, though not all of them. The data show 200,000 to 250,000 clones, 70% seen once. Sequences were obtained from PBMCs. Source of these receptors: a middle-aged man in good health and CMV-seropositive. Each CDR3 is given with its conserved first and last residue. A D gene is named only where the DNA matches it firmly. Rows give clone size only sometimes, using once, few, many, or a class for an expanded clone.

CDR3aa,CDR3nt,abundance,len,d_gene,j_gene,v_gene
CASRDNGASVGGYTF,TGTGCCAGCAGAGACAATGGGGCCTCAGTGGGGGGCTACACCTTC,-,15,-,TRBJ1-2,TRBV2
CASTQNRKSNSPLHF,TGTGCCAGCACACAAAACAGGAAAAGTAATTCACCCCTCCACTTT,-,15,-,TRBJ1-6,TRBV7-9
CASSGMGGGSYEQYF,TGTGCCAGCAGCGGCATGGGCGGGGGGAGCTACGAGCAGTACTTC,once,15,TRBD2,TRBJ2-7,TRBV7-9
CASSLNSGPPYF,TGTGCCAGCAGCTTAAATAGCGGGCCACCGTACTTC,-,12,TRBD2,TRBJ2-7,TRBV7-2
CASSSLYRDREDNSPLHF,TGTGCCAGCAGTTCCCTATACCGGGACAGGGAGGATAATTCACCCCTCCACTTT,-,18,TRBD1,TRBJ1-6,TRBV28
CASSLEGVPNQPQHF,TGCGCCAGCAGCTTGGAGGGAGTCCCCAATCAGCCCCAGCATTTT,few,15,-,TRBJ1-5,TRBV5-1
CSSSLEGGTEAFF,TGTTCCAGCAGCTTAGAAGGGGGCACTGAAGCTTTCTTT,few,13,-,TRBJ1-1,TRBV7-9
CASSFKGGSDTQYF,TGCGCCAGCAGCTTCAAGGGAGGGTCAGATACGCAGTATTTT,-,14,TRBD2,TRBJ2-3,TRBV5-1
CASSPSSGGAGELFF,TGTGCCAGCAGTCCCTCTAGCGGGGGGGCAGGGGAGCTGTTTTTT,-,15,TRBD2,TRBJ2-2,TRBV6-5
CASSQYRTGAQGYTF,TGTGCCAGCAGCCAATACCGGACAGGGGCGCAGGGCTACACCTTC,-,15,TRBD1,TRBJ1-2,TRBV7-2
CASSLDRGSPLHF,TGTGCCAGCAGCTTAGACAGGGGTTCACCCCTCCACTTT,-,13,TRBD1,TRBJ1-6,TRBV11-1
CASNTLGGNQPQHF,TGTGCCAGCAATACATTAGGGGGCAATCAGCCCCAGCATTTT,-,14,-,TRBJ1-5,TRBV6-1
CASSSPGSLAYEQYF,TGTGCCAGCAGTTCCCCCGGGTCTCTTGCCTACGAGCAGTACTTC,-,15,-,TRBJ2-7,TRBV6-6
CATSQGREGEKLFF,TGTGCCACCAGCCAGGGGAGGGAGGGGGAAAAACTGTTTTTT,-,14,-,TRBJ1-4,TRBV15
CASNNPNTEAFF,TGTGCCAGCAACAACCCGAACACTGAAGCTTTCTTT,few,12,-,TRBJ1-1,TRBV14
CATNPRQGNTGELFF,TGTGCCACCAACCCGAGACAGGGCAACACCGGGGAGCTGTTTTTT,-,15,TRBD1,TRBJ2-2,TRBV11-1
CASSLKGRPYEQYF,TGTGCCAGCAGCTTAAAAGGGAGGCCCTACGAGCAGTACTTC,-,14,-,TRBJ2-7,TRBV5-4
CASSLFQGLGTEAFF,TGCGCCAGCAGTTTATTCCAGGGATTAGGAACTGAAGCTTTCTTT,-,15,-,TRBJ1-1,TRBV27
CASMRGGGRVDNSPLHF,TGTGCCAGCATGAGAGGAGGGGGCAGGGTCGATAATTCACCCCTCCACTTT,-,17,TRBD1,TRBJ1-6,TRBV28
CASSKGPTGWGYTF,TGTGCCAGCAGCAAAGGCCCGACGGGATGGGGCTACACCTTC,-,14,-,TRBJ1-2,TRBV5-4
CASSYLRQGGYGYTF,TGTGCCAGCAGTTACCTTAGACAGGGAGGATATGGCTACACCTTC,-,15,TRBD1,TRBJ1-2,TRBV6-5
CSSSGGGQVTDTQYF,TGCAGTTCCTCCGGGGGGGGGCAGGTCACAGATACGCAGTATTTT,-,15,TRBD2,TRBJ2-3,TRBV29-1
CASSPGLSTDTQYF,TGTGCCAGCAGCCCGGGACTCAGCACAGATACGCAGTATTTT,-,14,-,TRBJ2-3,TRBV7-2
CATSRRQGRSANVLTF,TGTGCCACCAGCAGGAGGCAGGGGCGATCGGCCAACGTCCTGACTTTC,-,16,-,TRBJ2-6,TRBV15
CASSFRGQGSEAFF,TGCGCCAGCAGCTTCCGAGGACAGGGCAGTGAAGCTTTCTTT,-,14,TRBD1,TRBJ1-1,TRBV5-1
CASSRGQGWDQPQHF,TGTGCCAGCAGTCGTGGACAGGGCTGGGATCAGCCCCAGCATTTT,-,15,TRBD1,TRBJ1-5,TRBV27
CASSPGTVYEQYF,TGTGCCAGCAGCCCCGGGACAGTTTACGAGCAGTACTTC,-,13,TRBD1,TRBJ2-7,TRBV7-2
CASSPPVSQETQYF,TGCGCCAGCAGTCCCCCAGTATCCCAAGAGACCCAGTACTTC,-,14,-,TRBJ2-5,TRBV4-1
CASSLALAGVHEQYF,TGTGCCAGCAGCTTAGCCCTAGCGGGGGTCCACGAGCAGTACTTC,-,15,TRBD2,TRBJ2-7,TRBV7-2
CASSFRREDTEAFF,TGCGCCAGCAGCTTCCGACGAGAGGACACTGAAGCTTTCTTT,-,14,-,TRBJ1-1,TRBV5-1
CASSIGQGDGYTF,TGTGCCAGCAGCATTGGACAGGGAGATGGCTACACCTTC,-,13,TRBD1,TRBJ1-2,TRBV11-2
CASSLNPPGADYGYTF,TGTGCCAGCAGCTTAAACCCGCCTGGGGCAGACTATGGCTACACCTTC,-,16,-,TRBJ1-2,TRBV7-2
CAQKRVGGAEAFF,TGTGCCCAGAAAAGAGTGGGGGGGGCTGAAGCTTTCTTT,-,13,-,TRBJ1-1,TRBV19
CASSEAGASYGYTF,TGTGCCAGCAGTGAAGCGGGGGCGAGCTATGGCTACACCTTC,-,14,-,TRBJ1-2,TRBV6-1
CASSYEAGGNTIYF,TGTGCCAGCAGTTACGAGGCCGGGGGAAACACCATATATTTT,few,14,-,TRBJ1-3,TRBV6-6
CSSSLGWGHLNTEAFF,TGTTCCAGCAGCTTAGGCTGGGGGCACTTGAACACTGAAGCTTTCTTT,-,16,-,TRBJ1-1,TRBV7-9
CASSLETGVNYGYTF,TGTGCCAGCAGCTTGGAGACAGGAGTCAACTATGGCTACACCTTC,-,15,-,TRBJ1-2,TRBV7-6
CASSLRTSGGPSYNEQFF,TGCGCCAGCAGCCTCCGGACTAGCGGGGGGCCAAGCTACAATGAGCAGTTCTTC,-,18,TRBD2,TRBJ2-1,TRBV5-1
CASSLGSGDLYGYTF,TGTGCCAGCAGCTTGGGGTCAGGGGACCTCTATGGCTACACCTTC,few,15,-,TRBJ1-2,TRBV7-9
CASTYWALSSYNEQFF,TGCGCCAGCACCTATTGGGCCCTTAGCTCCTACAATGAGCAGTTCTTC,-,16,-,TRBJ2-1,TRBV5-1
CASSLGSDGYTF,TGTGCCAGCAGCTTAGGTTCGGATGGCTACACCTTC,-,12,-,TRBJ1-2,TRBV7-6
CASTPNRGLWGYTF,TGCGCCAGCACCCCAAACAGGGGGCTTTGGGGCTACACCTTC,-,14,TRBD1,TRBJ1-2,TRBV4-1
CASSLRVTGSAFF,TGTGCCAGCAGCCTGAGGGTGACAGGTTCAGCTTTCTTT,-,13,-,TRBJ1-1,TRBV5-8
CASAEFGAHEQFF,TGTGCCAGTGCCGAGTTTGGAGCCCATGAGCAGTTCTTC,-,13,-,TRBJ2-1,TRBV2
CASSPTRGTEAFF,TGTGCCAGCAGCCCGACGAGAGGCACTGAAGCTTTCTTT,-,13,-,TRBJ1-1,TRBV7-2
CASILGAGGRGEQYF,TGTGCCAGCATCTTAGGGGCAGGGGGCCGGGGGGAGCAGTACTTC,-,15,TRBD1,TRBJ2-7,TRBV28
CASGRDYEQYF,TGCGCCAGCGGGAGGGACTACGAGCAGTACTTC,few,11,TRBD2,TRBJ2-7,TRBV5-1
CATSLTEGTGELFF,TGTGCCACCAGCTTAACAGAGGGCACCGGGGAGCTGTTTTTT,-,14,-,TRBJ2-2,TRBV15
CASTLQGNQPQHF,TGTGCCAGCACATTACAGGGCAATCAGCCCCAGCATTTT,-,13,-,TRBJ1-5,TRBV16
CASSLRLAGGETQYF,TGTGCCAGCAGCTTACGTCTAGCGGGAGGGGAGACCCAGTACTTC,-,15,TRBD2,TRBJ2-5,TRBV7-2
CASSRTDSINNEQFF,TGTGCCAGCAGCCGGACAGACTCTATAAACAATGAGCAGTTCTTC,few,15,-,TRBJ2-1,TRBV6-6
CSVATGPYSNQPQHF,TGCAGCGTTGCGACAGGTCCCTATAGCAATCAGCCCCAGCATTTT,once,15,-,TRBJ1-5,TRBV29-1
CASSPTGQGYNEQFF,TGTGCCAGCAGTCCTACTGGACAGGGCTACAATGAGCAGTTCTTC,few,15,TRBD1,TRBJ2-1,TRBV5-4
CSVTTGAAYEAFF,TGCAGCGTAACTACAGGGGCCGCCTATGAAGCTTTCTTT,-,13,TRBD1,TRBJ1-1,TRBV29-1
CASSLDLDSSYNEQFF,TGTGCCAGCAGCTTAGATCTCGACAGCTCCTACAATGAGCAGTTCTTC,-,16,-,TRBJ2-1,TRBV11-2